This T cell receptor beta chain was sequenced for a study of shared clonotypes between healthy human individuals. The CDR3 is 15 residues long. V was pared by 4 bases and J by 1 base, with 4 bases of the junction left unmatched. The germline V gene has CDR1 MNHNY and CDR2 SVGAGI (reference sequence). Only in-frame clones appear in the TCRdb table, and some are missing; sequencing was by immunoSEQ multiplex PCR. The top ten clones hold 1.8% of a sample with approximately 640,000 clones, less than 80% of them seen once. Material for sequencing was memory CD4+ T cells sorted from blood. Subset in this sample: CD45RA-negative fraction. The sequence came from a young woman in good health. The genes are TRBV6-6 and TRBJ2-1, with 7 bases fitting TRBD1. The CDR3 DNA sequence: TGTGCCAGCAGTTTGGGACAGTTATCCTACAATGAGCAGTTCTTC. Translating gives CASSLGQLSYNEQFF.